Shown below are 17 T cell receptor beta chains from a single sample sequenced in a study of cytomegalovirus exposure and HLA in healthy donors (TCRdb year 2017). Library preparation was by the immunoSEQ multiplex PCR assay. The multiplex PCR relied on a mix of 60 forward primers for TCR Vbeta segments and 13 reverse primers for TCR Jbeta segments. Not all clones reach the TCRdb copy of this immuneACCESS table, which keeps in-frame sequences only. Checked studies attribute under half of the gap to unresolved V genes and leave the rest unexplained. The sample includes about 180,000 clones, with more than 80% observed a single time. Clones ranked in the top ten supply around 4.7% of the sample. The sequenced material came from PBMCs. These receptors all stem from a young woman in good health and CMV-seropositive.

This clone turned up a few times. The chain recombines TRBV6-5 with TRBJ1-1; 8 nucleotides agree with TRBD1. The J segment lost 4 bases and the V segment lost 5 bases, leaving 6 bases of the junction unmatched. The length of the CDR3 is 14 residues. Looked up from germline, CDR1 is MNHEY and CDR2 is SVGAGI. The CDR3 nucleotides read TGTGCCAGCAGTGCGAGTGGACAGGGCACTGAAGCTTTCTTT. This gives the protein CASSASGQGTEAFF.

This clone showed up just a few times. The chain recombines TRBV7-2 with TRBJ1-4; 10 bases line up with TRBD1. The V gene's germline CDR1 is SGHTA and CDR2 FQGNSA. V was pared by 5 bases and J by 0 bases, with 6 bases of the junction left unmatched. This CDR3 spans 17 amino acids. In DNA form, the CDR3 reads TGTGCCAGCAGCCCCTGGACAGGGGGTGCAACTAATGAAAAACTGTTTTTT. Its translation is CASSPWTGGATNEKLFF. The full variable domain, completed using reference TRBV7-2 and TRBJ1-4, is GAGVSQSPSNKVTEKGKDVELRCDPISGHTALYWYRQSLGQGLEFLIYFQGNSAPDKSGLPSDRFSAERTGGSVSTLTIQRTQQEDSAVYLCASSPWTGGATNEKLFFGSGTQLSVL.

The chain recombines TRBV5-1 with TRBJ2-3; D possibly corresponds to TRBD1 (6 bases). The CDR3 spans 12 residues. V lost 4 bases and J lost 6, with 9 bases in between. The germline gives CDR1 SGHRS, CDR2 YFSETQ. The CDR3 sequence is CASSARGDTQYF. In DNA form, the CDR3 reads TGCGCCAGCAGCGCAAGGGGGGATACGCAGTATTTT.

The CDR3 coding sequence is TGTGCCAGCAGCAAAGACAGGGTGACCGAATCACCCCTCCACTTT. Translation: CASSKDRVTESPLHF. This chain connects TRBV7-2 to TRBJ1-6; 7 bases fit TRBD1. The ends lost 5 bases at V and 10 bases at J; junction bases unmatched: 11. The germline V gene has CDR1 SGHTA and CDR2 FQGNSA. The CDR3 has 15 residues.

V usage is TRBV7-8 and J usage is TRBJ2-2; weak D call: TRBD2 (6 bases). Germline CDR1 and CDR2: SGHVS and FQNEAQ. Trimming removed 5 bases from V and 0 bases from J, with 13 bases in between. The CDR3 has 16 residues. CDR3 protein: CASSPSGPANTGELFF. The CDR3, as DNA: TGTGCCAGCAGCCCGAGCGGGCCCGCGAACACCGGGGAGCTGTTTTTT.

This chain uses TRBV20-1 with TRBJ2-7, with a weak D call TRBD1 (6 bases). V was shortened by 4 bases and J by 6 bases, with 10 bases between the two germline ends. Germline CDR1 and CDR2: DFQATT and SNEGSKA (reference sequence). The CDR3 loop spans 11 amino acids. CDR3 sequence: CSANSGVEQYF. DNA of the CDR3: TGCAGTGCTAACTCAGGGGTCGAGCAGTACTTC.

CDR3 DNA sequence: TGCGCCAGCAGCTCTCCCGGGACAGGGGAGAATGAGCAGTTCTTC. Its protein product is CASSSPGTGENEQFF. V usage is TRBV5-1 and J usage is TRBJ2-1, with TRBD1 identical over 10 bases. Per the germline V gene, CDR1 is SGHRS and CDR2 is YFSETQ. This CDR3 has 15 amino acids. V lost 3 bases and J lost 7; bases outside the gene matches: 7.

The rearrangement links TRBV30 to TRBJ2-4; 7 bases line up with TRBD1. The CDR3 is 13 residues long. The J segment lost 12 bases and the V segment lost 7 bases, leaving 15 bases of the junction unmatched. CDR1 is GTSNPN and CDR2 is SVGIG in the germline V gene (reference sequence). The CDR3 sequence: CASGGQTLDSQYF. The DNA of the CDR3 is TGTGCCTCAGGGGGACAAACGTTGGACAGTCAGTACTTC.

The gene calls are TRBV28 and TRBJ2-2; 9 bases are a match to TRBD1. The CDR3 consists of 16 residues. The V gene's germline CDR1 is MDHEN and CDR2 SYDVKM. Germline trimming cut 6 bases from V and 6 bases from J; bases unmatched to any gene: 11. CDR3 nucleotides: TGTGCCAGCAGGGACTCCGGGACAGGGTTTTCCGGGGAGCTGTTTTTT. Translated: CASRDSGTGFSGELFF.

This clone was seen a single time. This chain connects TRBV4-2 to TRBJ2-2; D is possibly TRBD1 (6 bases). Germline V lookup: CDR1 LGHNA, CDR2 YNFKEQ. V lost 0 bases and J 0 bases, leaving 26 bases between the germline ends. The CDR3 runs 22 residues. This CDR3 is CASSQETPTSDWGHANTGELFF. DNA of the CDR3: TGTGCCAGCAGCCAAGAAACTCCGACGTCCGACTGGGGACACGCGAACACCGGGGAGCTGTTTTTT.

V gene TRBV7-2 combines with J gene TRBJ2-1; 10 bases map to TRBD2. The CDR3 consists of 16 residues. CDR1 is SGHTA, CDR2 FQGNSA, per germline. The V and J ends lost 2 bases and 2 bases, in that order; junction bases with no gene match: 3. In nucleotides, the CDR3 is TGTGCCAGCAGCTTAATTAGCGGGGGGCCCTACAATGAGCAGTTCTTC. It yields the protein CASSLISGGPYNEQFF. The full variable domain, in which reference TRBV7-2 and TRBJ2-1 provide the parts outside the CDR3, is GAGVSQSPSNKVTEKGKDVELRCDPISGHTALYWYRQSLGQGLEFLIYFQGNSAPDKSGLPSDRFSAERTGGSVSTLTIQRTQQEDSAVYLCASSLISGGPYNEQFFGPGTRLTVL.

The rearrangement uses TRBV13 and TRBJ2-2; a weak D match, TRBD2 (5 bases). CDR1 is PRHDT, CDR2 FYEKMQ, per germline (reference sequence). There are 13 residues in the CDR3. V was cut by 8 bases and J by 6 bases, with 13 bases left in between. The DNA of the CDR3 is TGTGCCAGCGGGCCCCTGGAGGCCGGGGAGCTGTTTTTT. Its translation is CASGPLEAGELFF.

Comments on this clone: A junction boundary mismatches the germline segment, possibly from a read error. The CDR3 DNA sequence: TGTGCCAGCCGCTTTACGGGAGTGGGGTTCACCGGGGAGCTGTTTTTT. Residues: CASRFTGVGFTGELFF. J is TRBJ2-2 and V is TRBV11-2; perhaps TRBD2 as D (6 bases). CDR3 size: 16 residues. The V gene's germline CDR1 is SGHAT and CDR2 FQNNGV.

This clone was counted once. The V and J genes are TRBV6-5 and TRBJ1-1, with a tentative D call TRBD1 (5 bases). V shed 9 bases and J shed 1 base, with 12 bases lying between them. The CDR3 totals 13 residues. The germline V gene has CDR1 MNHEY and CDR2 SVGAGI. The CDR3 DNA is TGTGCCAGTGTGACAGCCTCGAACACTGAAGCTTTCTTT. Translation gives CASVTASNTEAFF.

This chain links TRBV5-1 with TRBJ2-7, with 9 bases that match TRBD1. After removal of 2 bases from V and 5 bases from J, the junction contained 5 bases not matched to a gene. This CDR3 is built from 14 residues. Germline V gene data show CDR1 as SGHRS and CDR2 as YFSETQ. The CDR3 DNA reads TGCGCCAGCAGCTTAAGGACAGGGGAGAACGAGCAGTACTTC. Its protein product is CASSLRTGENEQYF.

The chain employs TRBV30 and TRBJ2-1; D perhaps matches TRBD2 (5 bases). The germline CDR1 and CDR2 sequences are GTSNPN and SVGIG (reference sequence). The CDR3 length is 11 residues. V shed 2 bases and J shed 10 bases, with 9 bases lying between them. Here the CDR3 DNA reads TGTGCCTGGAGTCCCTCTAGCGAGCAGTTCTTC. Translation: CAWSPSSEQFF. Filled out from reference TRBV30 and TRBJ2-1, the complete variable domain reads SQTIHQWPATLVQPVGSPLSLECTVEGTSNPNLYWYRQAAGRGLQLLFYSVGIGQISSEVPQNLSASRPQDRQFILSSKKLLLSDSGFYLCAWSPSSEQFFGPGTRLTVL.

The J gene is TRBJ1-1, the V gene TRBV5-4, with 9 bases matching TRBD1. V was pared by 0 bases and J by 4 bases, with 1 base of the junction left unmatched. CDR1 is SGHNT and CDR2 is YYREEE in the germline V gene (reference sequence). The length of the CDR3 is 14 residues. CDR3: CASSLDRGLTEAFF. The CDR3 region has the DNA TGTGCCAGCAGCTTGGACAGGGGGCTCACTGAAGCTTTCTTT.